This T cell receptor beta chain was found in a study of blood T cell repertoires in COVID-19 (dated by TCRdb to about 2020). Context from the whole study: Collaborator samples came from the United States, Italy and Spain and covered acute and convalescent phases of COVID-19. The material from the prospective study consisted of cDNA or gDNA derived from T cells, B-cell-depleted T cells, or PBMCs. Deeply sampled blood TCRbeta repertoires from subjects exposed to, actively infected with, or recovered from COVID-19 were included in the dataset. The repertoires were released in a freely available public database meant as a resource for research on the immune response to SARS-CoV-2. The samples were drawn from two sources: the first 160 participants of the ongoing ImmuneRACE study, and approximately 1,300 subjects contributed by 6 global collaborators. A de-identified subject ID, COVID-19 status, age in years and sex were almost always included in the sample metadata. Where available, HLA class I and class II types were taken from metadata supplied by the sample provider and were not determined by assay-based typing.

This clone has just a few counts. The antigen it recognizes is unknown. No base quality information exists; no much larger clone differs at one position. TCRbeta CDR3 regions were amplified from genomic DNA by means of the immunoSEQ Assay, a bias-controlled multiplex PCR. The source study handled its data this way. The number of nucleated cells in each sample was estimated from the amplification of reference gene primers within the assay. Sequence reads were collapsed and filtered to measure the absolute abundance of every unique TCRbeta CDR3 rearrangement. Productive Simpson clonality was computed per sample as the square root of Simpson's diversity index over productive rearrangements. TCRdb holds this immuneACCESS table with in-frame rearrangements only. Some clones are missing; in checked studies, unresolved V genes explain under half, and the rest has no known cause. V and J calls and clone size are those listed in that table; D and trimming were worked out from the DNA. The sample records over 350,000 clones, 80% to 90% of which are singletons. The top ten clonotypes cover 1.4% to 1.5% of the sample.

Broad study findings and their caveats: The quantity of clinical and demographic metadata differed by source and by participant and was supplied without curation.

Taken from the germline V gene (reference sequence), the CDR1 and CDR2 loops are MNHEY and SMNVEV. V drops 2 bases and J drops 4 bases, leaving 5 bases in between. The CDR3 holds 13 amino acids from the cysteine to the phenylalanine. The retained sequence is limited to the CDR3, 39 bases, with the frame set at the first base. Each collaborating institution followed its own protocols to collect whole blood in K2EDTA tubes. For TCRbeta analysis, collaborators shipped samples in one of three forms: frozen whole blood, isolated PBMCs, or DNA extracted from either of those sample types. The chain is encoded by TRBV27 joined to TRBJ2-2; the D gene is not confidently resolved. The sequencing input was peripheral blood. The TCR was taken from a woman in her 30s with active or convalescent COVID-19. Here is the DNA: TGTGCCAGCAGTTTACTCGGCACCGGGGAGCTGTTTTTT. It codes for CASSLLGTGELFF.